This T cell receptor (beta chain) was sequenced in a study of human T cells and chemical hapten exposure. The overall study: A patient group, mainly female, showed alopecia areata, totalis or universalis.

Study results and limitations: Expanded TCRs clustered into significantly more large CDR3 similarity groups than controls, the analysis revealed. Patch test score showed a positive correlation with PT1 expanded TCR counts.

V dropped 5 bases and J dropped 4; count of bases not matched to a gene: 5. The CDR3 runs to 14 residues. Looked up from germline, CDR1 is MDHEN and CDR2 is SYDVKM. Comment on this clonotype: What it binds is not known.

Specified time point: patch test 3, about 24 weeks after DPC sensitization. Treatment indicated: therapeutic diphenylcyclopropenone sensitization with weekly scalp DPC. It was from unfractionated whole blood that total RNA was extracted. Every donor had alopecia and was 18 to 70 years old; all were suitable for DPC. MiXCR, applied by TCRdb to the RACE reads, yields one record per CDR3 protein. Of under 50,000 distinct CDR3 sequences in the sample, roughly an eighth were seen once. The source was whole blood, collected in connection with sensitization to the hapten diphenylcyclopropenone (DPC). The chain combines TRBV28 with TRBJ1-1, with TRBD1 matching over 9 bases. This TCR came from a woman between 40 and 50 years old with alopecia areata. Some clones in this sample may be carry-over from other donors' samples. This chain's CDR3 is CASSPLTGGTEAFF. Written as DNA, the CDR3 is TGTGCCAGCAGTCCCTTGACAGGGGGCACTGAAGCTTTCTTT. Using reference TRBV28 and TRBJ1-1 for the parts outside the CDR3, the full variable domain is DVKVTQSSRYLVKRTGEKVFLECVQDMDHENMFWYRQDPGLGLRLIYFSYDVKMKEKGDIPEGYSVSREKKERFSLILESASTNQTSMYLCASSPLTGGTEAFFGQGTRLTVV.